These T cell receptor beta chains were read from a single sample in a study of cytomegalovirus exposure and HLA in healthy donors. TCRdb's copy holds only in-frame clones and misses some; the assay was immunoSEQ multiplex PCR. This sample has 130,000 or so clones, with about 9.1% found just once. Sequenced sample: PBMCs. The receptors derive from a woman aged 40 to 49 in good health and CMV-seropositive. Each CDR3 is given with its conserved first and last residue. Each record gives: CDR3 protein, CDR3 DNA, V gene, clone size, J gene, D gene. A D gene is named only where the DNA matches it firmly. Expanded clones are given a class, and other clones once, few, many or no size at all.

CDR3aa: CASTESGPGELFF
CDR3nt: TGTGCCAGCACCGAGTCGGGTCCCGGGGAGCTGTTTTTT
v_gene: TRBV9
abundance: few
j_gene: TRBJ2-2
d_gene: .

CDR3aa: CASSPGTTETQYF
CDR3nt: TGTGCCAGCAGCCCCGGGACTACCGAGACCCAGTACTTC
v_gene: TRBV7-7
abundance: .
j_gene: TRBJ2-5
d_gene: TRBD2

CDR3aa: CASSVGGGGRTGELFF
CDR3nt: TGTGCCAGCAGCGTAGGCGGCGGGGGGCGCACCGGGGAGCTGTTTTTT
v_gene: TRBV9
abundance: .
j_gene: TRBJ2-2
d_gene: TRBD2

CDR3aa: CASSPSSNQPQHF
CDR3nt: TGTGCCAGCAGCCCATCTAGCAATCAGCCCCAGCATTTT
v_gene: TRBV7-2
abundance: few
j_gene: TRBJ1-5
d_gene: .

CDR3aa: CASSLQTSTDTQYF
CDR3nt: TGTGCCAGCAGCCTTCAGACTAGCACAGATACGCAGTATTTT
v_gene: TRBV9
abundance: .
j_gene: TRBJ2-3
d_gene: .

CDR3aa: CASSERTQPNEKLFF
CDR3nt: TGTGCCAGCAGTGAACGGACACAGCCTAATGAAAAACTGTTTTTT
v_gene: TRBV2
abundance: .
j_gene: TRBJ1-4
d_gene: .

CDR3aa: CASSVTGGGSPLHF
CDR3nt: TGTGCCAGTAGTGTTACAGGGGGAGGATCACCCCTCCACTTT
v_gene: TRBV19
abundance: few
j_gene: TRBJ1-6
d_gene: TRBD1

CDR3aa: CASSPGGTEETQYF
CDR3nt: TGTGCCAGCAGCCCGGGGGGGACAGAAGAGACCCAGTACTTC
v_gene: TRBV11-2
abundance: few
j_gene: TRBJ2-5
d_gene: .

CDR3aa: CASSVNPSLASGDTQYF
CDR3nt: TGTGCCAGCAGCGTAAACCCTAGCCTAGCCAGTGGAGATACGCAGTATTTT
v_gene: TRBV9
abundance: few
j_gene: TRBJ2-3
d_gene: .

CDR3aa: CASTSGETGGNTIYF
CDR3nt: TGTGCCTCTACGTCTGGGGAAACGGGAGGAAACACCATATATTTT
v_gene: TRBV7-9
abundance: many
j_gene: TRBJ1-3
d_gene: .

CDR3aa: CASRGLEETQYF
CDR3nt: TGTGCCAGCAGGGGACTGGAAGAGACCCAGTACTTC
v_gene: TRBV6-1
abundance: .
j_gene: TRBJ2-5
d_gene: .

CDR3aa: CASSFYRGDEQYF
CDR3nt: TGTGCCAGCAGTTTTTACCGGGGAGACGAGCAGTACTTC
v_gene: TRBV6-5
abundance: .
j_gene: TRBJ2-7
d_gene: .

CDR3aa: CASSFLRDTTEAFF
CDR3nt: TGTGCCAGCAGCTTTCTCCGGGACACCACTGAAGCTTTCTTT
v_gene: TRBV7-2
abundance: .
j_gene: TRBJ1-1
d_gene: .

CDR3aa: CASSTPPGSTYEQYF
CDR3nt: TGCGCCAGCAGCACGCCTCCGGGAAGCACCTACGAGCAGTACTTC
v_gene: TRBV4-1
abundance: .
j_gene: TRBJ2-7
d_gene: .

CDR3aa: CASSPGQNTEAFF
CDR3nt: TGTGCCAGCAGCCCAGGACAAAACACTGAAGCTTTCTTT
v_gene: TRBV6-6
abundance: few
j_gene: TRBJ1-1
d_gene: .

CDR3aa: CASRASRARGEAFF
CDR3nt: TGTGCCAGCAGGGCAAGCCGGGCTCGGGGTGAAGCTTTCTTT
v_gene: TRBV6-1
abundance: .
j_gene: TRBJ1-1
d_gene: .

CDR3aa: CSVGRGANYGYTF
CDR3nt: TGCAGCGTTGGCCGGGGAGCTAACTATGGCTACACCTTC
v_gene: TRBV29-1
abundance: .
j_gene: TRBJ1-2
d_gene: .

CDR3aa: CASSHPTGGLGEKLFF
CDR3nt: TGTGCCAGCAGCCACCCCACAGGGGGCCTAGGGGAAAAACTGTTTTTT
v_gene: TRBV7-8
abundance: .
j_gene: TRBJ1-4
d_gene: TRBD1

CDR3aa: CASSSGQQDQPQHF
CDR3nt: TGTGCCAGCAGCTCGGGACAGCAGGATCAGCCCCAGCATTTT
v_gene: TRBV7-8
abundance: few
j_gene: TRBJ1-5
d_gene: TRBD1

CDR3aa: CASSPLGSPLHF
CDR3nt: TGTGCCAGCAGCCCGTTGGGCTCACCCCTCCACTTT
v_gene: TRBV5-6
abundance: .
j_gene: TRBJ1-6
d_gene: .

CDR3aa: CASSGGTSGGKDTQYF
CDR3nt: TGTGCCAGCAGCGGCGGGACTAGCGGGGGGAAAGATACGCAGTATTTT
v_gene: TRBV7-2
abundance: few
j_gene: TRBJ2-3
d_gene: TRBD2

CDR3aa: CASSLAGGAQPQHF
CDR3nt: TGCGCCAGCAGCTTGGCCGGAGGGGCGCAGCCCCAGCATTTT
v_gene: TRBV5-1
abundance: few
j_gene: TRBJ1-5
d_gene: .

CDR3aa: CASSSGTINYNEQFF
CDR3nt: TGTGCCAGCAGCTCTGGGACTATCAACTACAATGAGCAGTTCTTC
v_gene: TRBV7-3
abundance: once
j_gene: TRBJ2-1
d_gene: TRBD2

CDR3aa: CASSLQGGGLNYGYTF
CDR3nt: TGTGCCAGCAGCTTACAAGGGGGGGGACTTAACTATGGCTACACCTTC
v_gene: TRBV7-2
abundance: few
j_gene: TRBJ1-2
d_gene: .

CDR3aa: CASSQGTGDTQYF
CDR3nt: TGCGCCAGCAGCCAAGGCACGGGAGATACGCAGTATTTT
v_gene: TRBV5-1
abundance: .
j_gene: TRBJ2-3
d_gene: .

CDR3aa: CASSVLSGTGGEKLFF
CDR3nt: TGTGCCAGCAGCGTCCTTTCCGGGACAGGGGGTGAAAAACTGTTTTTT
v_gene: TRBV9
abundance: .
j_gene: TRBJ1-4
d_gene: TRBD1

CDR3aa: CASSLVRGTNTEAFF
CDR3nt: TGTGCCAGCAGCTTAGTCAGGGGTACGAACACTGAAGCTTTCTTT
v_gene: TRBV7-9
abundance: few
j_gene: TRBJ1-1
d_gene: .

CDR3aa: CASSQDLGSNEKLFF
CDR3nt: TGCGCCAGCAGCCAAGATCTGGGCTCTAATGAAAAACTGTTTTTT
v_gene: TRBV4-3
abundance: .
j_gene: TRBJ1-4
d_gene: .

CDR3aa: CASSPNRAVGTEAFF
CDR3nt: TGCGCCAGCAGCCCAAACAGGGCGGTGGGCACTGAAGCTTTCTTT
v_gene: TRBV4-3
abundance: few
j_gene: TRBJ1-1
d_gene: .

CDR3aa: CASSRTGQGDQPQHF
CDR3nt: TGCGCCAGCAGCCGGACGGGACAGGGGGATCAGCCCCAGCATTTT
v_gene: TRBV5-1
abundance: .
j_gene: TRBJ1-5
d_gene: TRBD1

CDR3aa: CASSFYRGMGTNEKLFF
CDR3nt: TGTGCCAGCAGTTTCTACAGGGGAATGGGGACTAATGAAAAACTGTTTTTT
v_gene: TRBV27
abundance: .
j_gene: TRBJ1-4
d_gene: TRBD1

CDR3aa: CASSEGQGDTQYF
CDR3nt: TGTGCCAGCAGTGAAGGACAGGGGGATACGCAGTATTTT
v_gene: TRBV6-1
abundance: few
j_gene: TRBJ2-3
d_gene: TRBD1

CDR3aa: CASSLGLPGGAKNIQYF
CDR3nt: TGTGCCAGCAGCTTGGGGCTCCCCGGGGGAGCCAAAAACATTCAGTACTTC
v_gene: TRBV5-4
abundance: .
j_gene: TRBJ2-4
d_gene: .

CDR3aa: CASSLDKAYEQYF
CDR3nt: TGCGCCAGCAGCTTGGACAAAGCCTACGAGCAGTACTTC
v_gene: TRBV5-1
abundance: few
j_gene: TRBJ2-7
d_gene: .

CDR3aa: CASSYQQNYGYTF
CDR3nt: TGTGCCAGCAGTTACCAACAGAACTATGGCTACACCTTC
v_gene: TRBV6-5
abundance: few
j_gene: TRBJ1-2
d_gene: .

CDR3aa: CASSVGQGYGELFF
CDR3nt: TGTGCCAGCAGTGTGGGACAGGGATACGGGGAGCTGTTTTTT
v_gene: TRBV2
abundance: few
j_gene: TRBJ2-2
d_gene: TRBD1

CDR3aa: CASSLVAVSTDTQYF
CDR3nt: TGTGCCAGCAGCTTAGTGGCAGTTAGCACAGATACGCAGTATTTT
v_gene: TRBV11-2
abundance: few
j_gene: TRBJ2-3
d_gene: .

CDR3aa: CASGPGQGSAGNTIYF
CDR3nt: TGTGCTAGTGGCCCCGGACAGGGGTCTGCTGGAAACACCATATATTTT
v_gene: TRBV12-5
abundance: .
j_gene: TRBJ1-3
d_gene: TRBD1

CDR3aa: CASSPRLDYGYTF
CDR3nt: TGTGCCAGCTCACCCCGACTGGACTATGGCTACACCTTC
v_gene: TRBV18
abundance: few
j_gene: TRBJ1-2
d_gene: .

CDR3aa: CAIGETGSNTGELFF
CDR3nt: TGTGCCATCGGCGAAACCGGGTCAAACACCGGGGAGCTGTTTTTT
v_gene: TRBV10-3
abundance: few
j_gene: TRBJ2-2
d_gene: .

CDR3aa: CASSRTGGPYNEQFF
CDR3nt: TGTGCCAGCAGCCGGACAGGAGGTCCCTACAATGAGCAGTTCTTC
v_gene: TRBV6-5
abundance: few
j_gene: TRBJ2-1
d_gene: TRBD1

CDR3aa: CASSESGISTDTQYF
CDR3nt: TGTGCCAGCAGTGAGTCAGGCATCAGCACAGATACGCAGTATTTT
v_gene: TRBV25-1
abundance: .
j_gene: TRBJ2-3
d_gene: .

CDR3aa: CASSLAAQGYYGYTF
CDR3nt: TGTGCCAGCAGCTTAGCGGCGCAGGGATACTATGGCTACACCTTC
v_gene: TRBV7-2
abundance: few
j_gene: TRBJ1-2
d_gene: .

CDR3aa: CSVELDSYEQYF
CDR3nt: TGCAGCGTTGAATTAGACAGCTACGAGCAGTACTTC
v_gene: TRBV29-1
abundance: many
j_gene: TRBJ2-7
d_gene: .

CDR3aa: CASSYGGGDKNIQYF
CDR3nt: TGTGCCAGCAGTTACGGAGGAGGAGACAAAAACATTCAGTACTTC
v_gene: TRBV6-6
abundance: .
j_gene: TRBJ2-4
d_gene: .

CDR3aa: CAISDAGYEKLFF
CDR3nt: TGTGCCATCAGTGATGCCGGGTACGAAAAACTGTTTTTT
v_gene: TRBV10-3
abundance: .
j_gene: TRBJ1-4
d_gene: .

CDR3aa: CASSLARSNYGYTF
CDR3nt: TGTGCCAGCAGCTTGGCGAGGTCTAACTATGGCTACACCTTC
v_gene: TRBV5-4
abundance: .
j_gene: TRBJ1-2
d_gene: .

CDR3aa: CASISRELNTEAFF
CDR3nt: TGTGCCAGTATTAGTCGGGAATTGAACACTGAAGCTTTCTTT
v_gene: TRBV19
abundance: .
j_gene: TRBJ1-1
d_gene: .

CDR3aa: CACTYDRPAYEQYF
CDR3nt: TGTGCCTGTACCTATGACAGGCCTGCCTACGAGCAGTACTTC
v_gene: TRBV2
abundance: .
j_gene: TRBJ2-7
d_gene: .

CDR3aa: CASSPGQHQETQYF
CDR3nt: TGCGCCAGCAGCCCGGGACAGCACCAAGAGACCCAGTACTTC
v_gene: TRBV5-1
abundance: .
j_gene: TRBJ2-5
d_gene: TRBD1

CDR3aa: CSVDRADGAFF
CDR3nt: TGCAGCGTTGACAGGGCCGATGGGGCTTTCTTT
v_gene: TRBV29-1
abundance: few
j_gene: TRBJ1-1
d_gene: .

CDR3aa: CASSFSLYGYTF
CDR3nt: TGTGCCAGCAGCTTCTCTCTTTATGGCTACACCTTC
v_gene: TRBV7-9
abundance: .
j_gene: TRBJ1-2
d_gene: .